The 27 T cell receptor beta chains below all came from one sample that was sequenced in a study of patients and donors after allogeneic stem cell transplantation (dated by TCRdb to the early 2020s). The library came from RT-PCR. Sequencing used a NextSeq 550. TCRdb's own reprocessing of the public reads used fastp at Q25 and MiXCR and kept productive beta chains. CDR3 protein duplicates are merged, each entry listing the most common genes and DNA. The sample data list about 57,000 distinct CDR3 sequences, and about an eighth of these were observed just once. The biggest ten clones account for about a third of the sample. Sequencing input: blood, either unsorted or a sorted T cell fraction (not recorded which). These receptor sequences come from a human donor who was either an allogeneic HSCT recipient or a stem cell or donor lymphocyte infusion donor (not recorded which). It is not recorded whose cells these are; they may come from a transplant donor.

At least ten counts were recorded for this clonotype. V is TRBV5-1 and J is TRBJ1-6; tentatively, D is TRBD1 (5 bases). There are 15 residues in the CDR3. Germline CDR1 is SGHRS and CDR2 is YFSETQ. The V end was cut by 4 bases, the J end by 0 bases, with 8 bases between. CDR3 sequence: CASSHDSSYNSPLHF. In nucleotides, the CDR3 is TGCGCCAGCAGCCACGACAGCTCCTATAATTCACCCCTCCACTTT.

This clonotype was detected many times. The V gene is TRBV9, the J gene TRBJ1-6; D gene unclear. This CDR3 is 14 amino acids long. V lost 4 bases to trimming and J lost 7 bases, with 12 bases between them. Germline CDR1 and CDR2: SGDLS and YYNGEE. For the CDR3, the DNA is TGTGCCAGCAGCCCCCTAAACACGAATTCACCCCTCCACTTT. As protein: CASSPLNTNSPLHF.

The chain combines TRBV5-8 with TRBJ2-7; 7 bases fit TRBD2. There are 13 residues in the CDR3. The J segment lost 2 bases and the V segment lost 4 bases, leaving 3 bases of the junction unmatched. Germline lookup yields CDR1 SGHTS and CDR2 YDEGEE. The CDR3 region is CASSGGTTYEQYF. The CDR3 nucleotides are TGTGCCAGCAGCGGAGGGACTACCTACGAGCAGTACTTC.

DNA of the CDR3: TGTGCCACCAGTGACCAACCGGGTGGGCAGGGCACCTACAATGAGCAGTTCTTC. This codes for CATSDQPGGQGTYNEQFF. V and J are TRBV24-1 and TRBJ2-1; D might be TRBD1 (5 bases). This CDR3 is built from 18 residues. The V gene's germline CDR1 is KGHDR and CDR2 SFDVKD. V dropped 4 bases and J dropped 2 bases, with 20 bases sitting between them.

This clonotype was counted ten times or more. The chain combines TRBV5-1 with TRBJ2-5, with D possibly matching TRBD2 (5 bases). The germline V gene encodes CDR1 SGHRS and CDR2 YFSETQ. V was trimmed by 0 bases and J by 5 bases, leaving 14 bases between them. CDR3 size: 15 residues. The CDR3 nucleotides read TGCGCCAGCAGCTTGGAGGGTTCTAGCTGGGAGACCCAGTACTTC. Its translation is CASSLEGSSWETQYF. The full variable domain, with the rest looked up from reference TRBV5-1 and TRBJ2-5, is KAGVTQTPRYLIKTRGQQVTLSCSPISGHRSVSWYQQTPGQGLQFLFEYFSETQRNKGNFPGRFSGRQFSNSRSEMNVSTLELGDSALYLCASSLEGSSWETQYFGPGTRLLVL.

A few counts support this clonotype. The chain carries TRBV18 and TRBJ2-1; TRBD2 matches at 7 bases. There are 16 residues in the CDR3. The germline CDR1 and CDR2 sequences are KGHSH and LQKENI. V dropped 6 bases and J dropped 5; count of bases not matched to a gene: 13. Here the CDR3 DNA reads TGTGCCAGCTCCCCAGGGAGCAGCGGGGCAAACAATGAGCAGTTCTTC. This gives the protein CASSPGSSGANNEQFF.

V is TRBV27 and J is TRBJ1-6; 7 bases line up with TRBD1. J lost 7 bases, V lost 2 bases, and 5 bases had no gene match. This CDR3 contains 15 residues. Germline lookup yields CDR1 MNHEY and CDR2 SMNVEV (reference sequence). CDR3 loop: CASSLRQGLNSPLHF. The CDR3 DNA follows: TGTGCCAGCAGTTTAAGACAGGGCCTGAATTCACCCCTCCACTTT.

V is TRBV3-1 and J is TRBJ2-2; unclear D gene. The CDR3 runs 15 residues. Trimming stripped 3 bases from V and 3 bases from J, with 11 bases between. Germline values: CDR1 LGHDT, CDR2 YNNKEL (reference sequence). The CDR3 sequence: CASSQLDGDTGELFF. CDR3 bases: TGTGCCAGCAGCCAGTTAGATGGCGACACCGGGGAGCTGTTTTTT.

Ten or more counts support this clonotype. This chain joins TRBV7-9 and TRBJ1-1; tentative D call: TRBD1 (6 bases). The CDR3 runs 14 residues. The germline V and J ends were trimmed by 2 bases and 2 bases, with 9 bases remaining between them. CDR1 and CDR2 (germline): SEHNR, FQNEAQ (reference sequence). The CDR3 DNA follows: TGTGCCAGCAGCTTAATGGGGGCAAACACTGAAGCTTTCTTT. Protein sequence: CASSLMGANTEAFF.

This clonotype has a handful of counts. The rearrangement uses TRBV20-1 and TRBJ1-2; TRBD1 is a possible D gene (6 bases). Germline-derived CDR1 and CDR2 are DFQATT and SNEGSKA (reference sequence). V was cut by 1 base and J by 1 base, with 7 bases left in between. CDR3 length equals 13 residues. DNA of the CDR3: TGCAGTGCTAGAGTAGGGGGTAACTATGGCTACACCTTC. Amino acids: CSARVGGNYGYTF.

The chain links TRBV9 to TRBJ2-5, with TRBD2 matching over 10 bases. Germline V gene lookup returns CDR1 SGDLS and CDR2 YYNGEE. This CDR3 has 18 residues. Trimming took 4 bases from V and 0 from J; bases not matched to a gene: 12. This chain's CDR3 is CASSIRTSGKVDQETQYF. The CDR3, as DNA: TGTGCCAGCAGCATCCGGACTAGCGGCAAAGTAGACCAAGAGACCCAGTACTTC. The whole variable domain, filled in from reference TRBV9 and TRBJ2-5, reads DSGVTQTPKHLITATGQRVTLRCSPRSGDLSVYWYQQSLDQGLQFLIQYYNGEERAKGNILERFSAQQFPDLHSELNLSSLELGDSALYFCASSIRTSGKVDQETQYFGPGTRLLVL.

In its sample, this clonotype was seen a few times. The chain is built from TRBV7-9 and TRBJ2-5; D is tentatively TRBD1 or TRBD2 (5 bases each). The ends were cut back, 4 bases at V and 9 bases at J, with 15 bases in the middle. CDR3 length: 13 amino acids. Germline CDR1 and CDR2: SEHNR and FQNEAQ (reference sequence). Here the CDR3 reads CASSSEGSQPQYF. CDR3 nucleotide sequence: TGTGCCAGCAGCTCAGAGGGGAGTCAGCCCCAGTACTTC.

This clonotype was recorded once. CDR3 loop: CASSRGFGNEKLFF. The CDR3 DNA is TGTGCCAGCAGCAGGGGCTTTGGTAATGAAAAACTGTTTTTT. The chain uses TRBV6-5 and TRBJ1-4; a possible D gene is TRBD1 (6 bases). The CDR3 length is 14 residues. Trimming removed 6 bases from V and 4 bases from J, with 12 bases in between. CDR1 and CDR2 from the germline V gene are MNHEY and SVGAGI.

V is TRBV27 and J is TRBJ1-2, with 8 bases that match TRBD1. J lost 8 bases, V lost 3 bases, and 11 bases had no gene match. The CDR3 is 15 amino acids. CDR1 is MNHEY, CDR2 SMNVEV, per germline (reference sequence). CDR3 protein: CASSFRGRDVSGYTF. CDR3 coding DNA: TGTGCCAGCAGTTTCAGGGGGCGGGATGTTAGCGGCTACACCTTC.

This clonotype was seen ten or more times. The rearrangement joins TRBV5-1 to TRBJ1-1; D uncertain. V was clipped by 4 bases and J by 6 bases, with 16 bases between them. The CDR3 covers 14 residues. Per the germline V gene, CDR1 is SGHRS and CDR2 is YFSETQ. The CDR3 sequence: CASSVDGRLAEAFF. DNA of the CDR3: TGCGCCAGCAGCGTCGACGGCCGTTTGGCTGAAGCTTTCTTT.

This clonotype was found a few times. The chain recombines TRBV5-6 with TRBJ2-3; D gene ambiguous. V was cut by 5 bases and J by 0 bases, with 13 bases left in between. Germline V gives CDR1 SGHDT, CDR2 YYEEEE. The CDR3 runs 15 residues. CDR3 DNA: TGTGCCAGCAGGGGAAAGTCCAGGAGCACAGATACGCAGTATTTT. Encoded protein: CASRGKSRSTDTQYF.

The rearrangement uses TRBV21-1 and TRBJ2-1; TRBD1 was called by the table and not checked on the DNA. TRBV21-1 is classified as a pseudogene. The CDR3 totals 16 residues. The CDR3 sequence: CASTSQGVAGTEEQFF. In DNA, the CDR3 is TGTGCCAGCACCTCACAAGGGGTAGCGGGGACAGAAGAGCAGTTCTTC.

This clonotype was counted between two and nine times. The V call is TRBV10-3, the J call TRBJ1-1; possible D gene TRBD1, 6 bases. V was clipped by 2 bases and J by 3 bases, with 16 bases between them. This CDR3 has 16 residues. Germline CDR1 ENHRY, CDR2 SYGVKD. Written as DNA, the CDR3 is TGTGCCATCAGTGAGAGAATGGGGGGCGCGGACACTGAAGCTTTCTTT. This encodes CAISERMGGADTEAFF.

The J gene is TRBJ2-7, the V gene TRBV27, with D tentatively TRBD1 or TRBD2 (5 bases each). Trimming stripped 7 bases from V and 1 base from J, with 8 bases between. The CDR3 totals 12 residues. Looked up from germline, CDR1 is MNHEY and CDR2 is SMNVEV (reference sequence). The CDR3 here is CASTGASYEQYF. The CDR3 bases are TGTGCCAGCACCGGGGCTTCCTACGAGCAGTACTTC.

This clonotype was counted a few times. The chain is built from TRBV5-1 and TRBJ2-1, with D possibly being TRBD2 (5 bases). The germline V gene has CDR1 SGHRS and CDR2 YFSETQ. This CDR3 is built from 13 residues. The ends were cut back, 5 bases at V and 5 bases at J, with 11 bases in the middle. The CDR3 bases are TGCGCCAGCAGACTGGAGGTGAACAATGAGCAGTTCTTC. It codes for CASRLEVNNEQFF.

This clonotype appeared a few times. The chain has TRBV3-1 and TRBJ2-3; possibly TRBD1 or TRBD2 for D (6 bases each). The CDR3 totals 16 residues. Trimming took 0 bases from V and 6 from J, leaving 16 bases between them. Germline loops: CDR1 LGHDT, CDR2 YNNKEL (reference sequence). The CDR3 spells CASSQDWRGSWDTQYF. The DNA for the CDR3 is TGTGCCAGCAGCCAAGATTGGAGGGGGAGCTGGGATACGCAGTATTTT.

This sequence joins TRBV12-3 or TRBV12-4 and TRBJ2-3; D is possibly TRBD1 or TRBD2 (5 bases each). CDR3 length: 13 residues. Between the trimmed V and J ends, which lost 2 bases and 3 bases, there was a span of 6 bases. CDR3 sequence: CASSLWGTDTQYF. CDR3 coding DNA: TGTGCCAGCAGTTTATGGGGGACAGATACGCAGTATTTT.

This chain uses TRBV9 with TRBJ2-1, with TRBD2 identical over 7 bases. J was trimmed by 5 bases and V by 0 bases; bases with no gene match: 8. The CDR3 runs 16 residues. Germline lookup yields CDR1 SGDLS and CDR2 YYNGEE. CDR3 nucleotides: TGTGCCAGCAGCGTAGGGTACGAGCGGGGAAACAATGAGCAGTTCTTC. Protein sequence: CASSVGYERGNNEQFF.

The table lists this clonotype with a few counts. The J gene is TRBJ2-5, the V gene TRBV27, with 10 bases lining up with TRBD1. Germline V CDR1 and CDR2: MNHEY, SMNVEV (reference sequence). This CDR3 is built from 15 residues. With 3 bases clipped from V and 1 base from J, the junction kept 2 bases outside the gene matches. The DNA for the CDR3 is TGTGCCAGCAGTTTCCGGGACAGGGGCCAAGAGACCCAGTACTTC. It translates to CASSFRDRGQETQYF.

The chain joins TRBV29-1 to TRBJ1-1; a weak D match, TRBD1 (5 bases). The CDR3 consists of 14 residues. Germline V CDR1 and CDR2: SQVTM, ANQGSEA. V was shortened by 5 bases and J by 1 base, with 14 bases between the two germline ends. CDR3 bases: TGCAGCGTTCACCCAGGGAATGGGAACACTGAAGCTTTCTTT. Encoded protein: CSVHPGNGNTEAFF.

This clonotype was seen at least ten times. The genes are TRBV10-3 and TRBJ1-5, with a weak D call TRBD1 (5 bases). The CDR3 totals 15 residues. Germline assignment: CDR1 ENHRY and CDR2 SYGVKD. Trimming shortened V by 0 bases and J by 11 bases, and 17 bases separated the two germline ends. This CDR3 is CAISESWGPSQAQHF. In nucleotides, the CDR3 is TGTGCCATCAGTGAGTCGTGGGGACCGTCTCAAGCCCAGCATTTT.

This chain's CDR3 is CASTANPGADTQYF. CDR3 nucleotide sequence: TGTGCCAGCACCGCGAACCCAGGGGCAGATACGCAGTATTTT. The chain is built from TRBV9 and TRBJ2-3, with D possibly matching TRBD1 (6 bases). CDR3 length: 14 amino acids. Germline loops: CDR1 SGDLS, CDR2 YYNGEE. Trimming took 6 bases from V and 4 from J, leaving 15 bases between them.